This entry is about one T cell receptor (beta chain). Its antigen target is currently unknown. There are no base qualities to consult, and no much larger clone falls within one base. The donors were about 40 Caucasian individuals from Russia, aged roughly 6 to 90 years, who were systemically healthy. Each donor gave ten milliliters of peripheral blood, drawn into EDTA-treated Vacutainer tubes. Ficoll-Paque density-gradient centrifugation was used to isolate PBMCs, with at least 6.5 million per sample. Trizol reagent was used to extract total RNA from PBMCs, with at least 5 micrograms per sample. For every donor, an aliquot of PBMCs went through flow cytometry to measure the percentages of naive CD45RAhigh/CD27high T cells. This sample stems from a study of blood T cells in healthy people across ages (dated by TCRdb to the mid-2010s). Background for the entire study: In model experiments, template switching captured roughly one uniquely barcoded TCR beta cDNA molecule for every two T cells. Using deep sequencing normalized with unique cDNA molecular identifiers, the study measured how TCR beta repertoire diversity changes with age. Four age groups were formed from the donors: young (average 16 years), middle-aged (around 37), aged (about 62) and long-lived (82). To avoid experimental bias, donors of different ages were distributed randomly across sequencing lanes. For two donors (one aged 18 to 29 and one aged 80 or older), the study analyzed two additional independent replicas of 1 million unique cDNA reads from the same blood draw.

The CDR3 covers 17 residues, taking in both the cysteine and the phenylalanine. Left in the record is the CDR3 DNA by itself, 51 bases read in frame from the first base. The germline V gene supplies CDR1 SGHTA and CDR2 FQGNSA. V is pruned by 0 bases and J by 6 bases, leaving 5 bases of the junction without a gene match. Libraries were built with 5' RACE. The sequencer was an Illumina HiSeq 2500. The second PCR ran for about 7 to 11 cycles and used a J-beta primer mix along with a sample-barcoded 5' primer. A unique molecular identifier was introduced onto each TCR beta cDNA molecule by a template-switch 5' adaptor carrying 12 random nucleotides. At least 3 million CDR3-containing paired-end reads were obtained from each sample. First-strand cDNA synthesis was performed from all RNA using the Mint cDNA synthesis kit, with priming by a TRBC-specific oligonucleotide. Following uracil-DNA glycosylase treatment, a first 18-cycle PCR with universal primers M1SS and BC2_uni_R was performed on all cDNA. Per the authors' processing: Normalization of each sample was performed by random selection of 1 million high-quality reads, each carrying a distinct molecular identifier. Reads with shared molecular identifiers were discarded instead of being binned into consensus sequences. MiTCR, with a Q25 quality threshold and the strictest error-elimination algorithm, was used for CDR3 identification, clonotype clustering and error correction. A nonparametric unseen species model with Euler transformation was used to estimate lower-bound total TCR beta diversity. TCRdb reprocessing: public reads trimmed at Q25 with fastp, clones called with MiXCR, in-frame beta chains kept. Each entry is one CDR3 protein sequence, shown with its most common DNA and genes. The V and J calls shown here were made by TCRdb, not taken from the authors' results. Here the sample has some 710,000 distinct CDR3 sequences; about 42% occur a single time. The ten largest clonotypes hold 15% to 20% of the sample.

Overall results and qualifications from the work: Compared with the aged group, more naive CD4+ T cells, fewer expanded clones and increased TCR diversity were shown by the long-lived group, suggesting age selection. Because profiling used bulk unsorted PBMCs, naive and antigen-experienced compartments could not be compared conclusively. Estimates of total diversity from one million sequenced T cells were regarded as lower bounds and underestimates. Observed TCR beta diversity per million T cells fell roughly linearly with age, and a significant reduction was already apparent by age approximately 40. Because the CMV infection status of the donors was unknown, age-related changes in expanded clonotypes may potentially have been confounded. Observed TCR beta diversity correlated strongly with the percentage of naive T cells measured by flow cytometry.

Material for sequencing was blood. This receptor was identified in a man of 80 years or more in good health. The chain employs TRBV7-2 and TRBJ2-3; the junction holds 14 bases that match TRBD2. The CDR3 is CASSLAGLAGGWDTQYF. The sequenced DNA: TGTGCCAGCAGCTTAGCCGGACTAGCGGGAGGTTGGGATACGCAGTATTTT.